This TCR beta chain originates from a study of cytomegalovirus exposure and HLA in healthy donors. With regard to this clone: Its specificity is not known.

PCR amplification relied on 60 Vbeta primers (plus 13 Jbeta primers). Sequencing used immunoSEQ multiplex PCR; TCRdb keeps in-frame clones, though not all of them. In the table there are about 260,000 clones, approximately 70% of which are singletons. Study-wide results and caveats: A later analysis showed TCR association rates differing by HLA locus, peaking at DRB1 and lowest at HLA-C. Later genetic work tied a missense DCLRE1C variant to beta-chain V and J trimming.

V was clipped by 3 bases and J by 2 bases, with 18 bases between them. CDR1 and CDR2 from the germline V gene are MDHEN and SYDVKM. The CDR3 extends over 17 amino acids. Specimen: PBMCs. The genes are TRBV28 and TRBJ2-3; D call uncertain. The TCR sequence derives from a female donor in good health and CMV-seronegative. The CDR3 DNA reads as TGTGCCAGCAGTTTGTTAAACCTGACACGTTCCACAGATACGCAGTATTTT. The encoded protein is CASSLLNLTRSTDTQYF. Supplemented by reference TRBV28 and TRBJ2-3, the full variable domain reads DVKVTQSSRYLVKRTGEKVFLECVQDMDHENMFWYRQDPGLGLRLIYFSYDVKMKEKGDIPEGYSVSREKKERFSLILESASTNQTSMYLCASSLLNLTRSTDTQYFGPGTRLTVL.